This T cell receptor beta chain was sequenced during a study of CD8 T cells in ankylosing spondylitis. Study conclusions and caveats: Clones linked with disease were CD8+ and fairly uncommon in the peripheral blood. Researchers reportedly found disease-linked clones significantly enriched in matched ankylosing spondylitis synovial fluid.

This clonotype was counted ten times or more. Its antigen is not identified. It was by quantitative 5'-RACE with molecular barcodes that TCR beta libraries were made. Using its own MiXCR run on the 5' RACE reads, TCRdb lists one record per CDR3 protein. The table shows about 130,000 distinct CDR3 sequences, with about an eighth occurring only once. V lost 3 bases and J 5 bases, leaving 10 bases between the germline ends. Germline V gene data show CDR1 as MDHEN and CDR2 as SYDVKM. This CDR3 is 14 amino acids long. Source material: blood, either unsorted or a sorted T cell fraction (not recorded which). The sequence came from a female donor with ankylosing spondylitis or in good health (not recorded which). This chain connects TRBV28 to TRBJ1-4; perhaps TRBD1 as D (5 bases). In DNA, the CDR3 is TGTGCCAGCAGTTTCGTGGGACTGAATGAAAAACTGTTTTTT. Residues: CASSFVGLNEKLFF.